A selection of T cell receptor beta chains follows, all from one sample in a study of T cell changes during pregnancy in multiple sclerosis. TCRdb's table, derived via immunoSEQ multiplex PCR, lists solely in-frame clones and lacks some. The sample has 35,000 to 45,000 clones, more than 90% seen once. Source: CD4+ T cells from peripheral blood mononuclear cells, taken after pregnancy. These receptors were taken from a female donor in good health, enrolled as a control in a pregnancy study. Both conserved end residues are part of each CDR3. Fields, in order: V gene, clone size, D gene, J gene, CDR3 DNA, CDR3 protein. The D gene is left open where the match is weak. Where a row states a size, it is once, few, many or the class of an expanded clone; other rows omit it.

>TRBV19|NA|NA|TRBJ2-5
TGTGCCAGTAACGCGGGGCCCCAAGAGACCCAGTACTTC
CASNAGPQETQYF
>TRBV7-9|NA|NA|TRBJ1-5
TGTGCCAGCAGCTTACAGGCTAGCAATCAGCCCCAGCATTTT
CASSLQASNQPQHF
>TRBV28|NA|NA|TRBJ1-1
TGTGCCAGCACCCCAGTTAAGAACACTGAAGCTTTCTTT
CASTPVKNTEAFF
>TRBV4-3|NA|NA|TRBJ2-7
TGCGCCAGCAGCCAAGCCATACAGGGTGTGTACGAGCAGTACTTC
CASSQAIQGVYEQYF
>TRBV6-4|medium-sized|NA|TRBJ2-1
TGTGCCAGCAGTAAGGACAGCTCCTACAATGAGCAGTTCTTC
CASSKDSSYNEQFF
>TRBV30|NA|TRBD2|TRBJ2-2
TGTGCCTGGAGTGTACTATCACTAGCGGGCACCGGGGAGCTGTTTTTT
CAWSVLSLAGTGELFF
>TRBV5-4|NA|TRBD2|TRBJ2-5
TGTGCCAGCATCTCCGAACCGGGACTAGGAGAAGAGACCCAGTACTTC
CASISEPGLGEETQYF
>TRBV11-2|NA|TRBD1|TRBJ1-1
TGTGCCAGCAGCTCATACCGAGGACAGGGGGAGGCTTTCTTT
CASSSYRGQGEAFF
>TRBV15|NA|TRBD1|TRBJ1-3
TGTGCCACCAGATCGTACAGGGGCGCTGGAAACACCATATATTTT
CATRSYRGAGNTIYF
>TRBV7-9|NA|NA|TRBJ2-7
TGTGCCAGCAGCTTAACTTCCTACGAGCAGTACTTC
CASSLTSYEQYF
>TRBV28|NA|NA|TRBJ1-1
TGTGCCAGCAGTTCCCCCCCCGACAGCATGAACACTGAAGCTTTCTTT
CASSSPPDSMNTEAFF
>TRBV7-8|NA|TRBD1|TRBJ2-7
TGTGCCAGCAGCCCATCGACAGGGGGGAGCTACGAGCAGTACTTC
CASSPSTGGSYEQYF
>TRBV27|NA|TRBD1|TRBJ2-1
TGTGCCAGCAGTTTACTTCAGGGAGTGGGACAGGGGAACAATGAGCAGTTCTTC
CASSLLQGVGQGNNEQFF
>TRBV28|NA|TRBD1|TRBJ2-1
TGTGCCAGCCTCAGTGCGGGACAGGGACGGAATGAGCAGTTCTTC
CASLSAGQGRNEQFF
>TRBV4-3|NA|NA|TRBJ2-1
TGCGCCAGCAGCCAAATAGGGGGAGGGCCATACAATGAGCAGTTCTTC
CASSQIGGGPYNEQFF
>TRBV10-1|once|NA|TRBJ2-5
TGCGCCAGCAGTGAAAGAGGTTATGTGGAGACCCAGTACTTC
CASSERGYVETQYF
>TRBV5-1|NA|NA|TRBJ1-6
TGCGCCAGCAGCTTGGCAGGGCTGGGGTCACCCCTCCACTTT
CASSLAGLGSPLHF
>TRBV5-5|NA|NA|TRBJ1-1
TGTGCCAGCAGCAGGGGAGTGGGGGCCACTGAAGCTTTCTTT
CASSRGVGATEAFF
>TRBV7-8|NA|TRBD1|TRBJ2-5
TGTGCCAGCAGCTTGACAGGGTACCAAGAGACCCAGTACTTC
CASSLTGYQETQYF
>TRBV7-7|NA|NA|TRBJ2-3
TGTGCTAGCAGCTTAGGGCAGGGGCTTTCCACAGATACGCAGTATTTT
CASSLGQGLSTDTQYF
>TRBV5-1|NA|TRBD1|TRBJ2-7
TGCGCCAGCAGCTCTACCGACTCCGGGACAGCGGCACACGAGCAGTACTTC
CASSSTDSGTAAHEQYF
>TRBV5-1|NA|TRBD2|TRBJ2-7
TGCGCCAGCAGCCAGGGACTAGCGGGCCACGAGCAGTACTTC
CASSQGLAGHEQYF
>TRBV9|NA|TRBD1|TRBJ1-2
TGTGCCAGCAGCGTTGAGGGGACAGCCCAAGGCTACACCTTC
CASSVEGTAQGYTF
>TRBV19|few|NA|TRBJ1-1
TGTGCCAGTATCATGGGGCGCCGAGCTTTCTTT
CASIMGRRAFF
>TRBV6-1|NA|TRBD1|TRBJ2-7
TGTGCCAGCAGTGGTTCAGGGGGACGGGACGAGCAGTACTTC
CASSGSGGRDEQYF
>TRBV11-3|NA|TRBD1|TRBJ1-2
TGTGCCAGGGGACAGGGGTCCTATGGCTACACCTTC
CARGQGSYGYTF
>TRBV19|NA|TRBD1|TRBJ1-6
TGTGCCAGTAGAACGACAGGGGACGTTACCGTCTCCTATAATTCACCCCTCCACTTT
CASRTTGDVTVSYNSPLHF
>TRBV29-1|NA|NA|TRBJ1-2
TGCAGCGCCGAGGGCACGGATGGCTACACCTTC
CSAEGTDGYTF
>TRBV20-1|NA|NA|TRBJ1-1
TGCAGTGCTAGAACAGGGAGAGCTTTCTTT
CSARTGRAFF
>TRBV21-1|NA|NA|TRBJ2-2
TGTGCCACCACCTTGGGGGAGCTGCGGGGGGGAGTCGGGGAGCTGTTTTTT
CATTLGELRGGVGELFF
>TRBV28|NA|NA|TRBJ2-5
TGTGCCAGCCGAGGGGACAAAGAGACCCAGTACTTC
CASRGDKETQYF
>TRBV4-2|NA|TRBD1|TRBJ2-7
TGTGCCAGCAGCCAACCTTCTTCAGGGGGCTACGAGCAGTACTTC
CASSQPSSGGYEQYF
>TRBV28|once|NA|TRBJ2-4
TGTGCCAGCAGAGGGGCACCCAAAAACATTCAGTACTTC
CASRGAPKNIQYF
>TRBV5-1|once|NA|TRBJ1-1
TGCGCCAGCAGCTTGGATCGGGGGGCTTTAGGGGCTTTCTTT
CASSLDRGALGAFF
>TRBV4-3|NA|TRBD2|TRBJ2-1
TGCGCCAGCAGCCATCTAACCGGGACTATGGTGGATGAGCAGTTCTTC
CASSHLTGTMVDEQFF
>TRBV19|NA|NA|TRBJ1-6
TGTGCCACCAGGGGCGGGGGTACTGTGGATTCACCCCTCCACTTT
CATRGGGTVDSPLHF
>TRBV9|NA|TRBD2|TRBJ2-7
TGTGCCAGCAGCGTGGGTACTAGCGGGAGGGCCCCGAGCTCCTACGAGCAGTACTTC
CASSVGTSGRAPSSYEQYF
>TRBV27|NA|TRBD1|TRBJ1-1
TGTGCCAGCAGTTTAGGTTCAGGGGGTGACACTGAAGCTTTCTTT
CASSLGSGGDTEAFF
>TRBV29-1|NA|NA|TRBJ1-1
TGCAGCGTTGTGGGGCAGGGGATCTCTGAAGCTTTCTTT
CSVVGQGISEAFF
>TRBV9|NA|NA|TRBJ2-3
TGTGCCAGCAGCGAACTGAGACTAGGTATTACGGATACGCAGTATTTT
CASSELRLGITDTQYF
>TRBV28|NA|TRBD1|TRBJ1-1
TGTGCCAGCAGCTCAAGGGGGCTTGACACTGAAGCTTTCTTT
CASSSRGLDTEAFF
>TRBV28|NA|TRBD1|TRBJ2-6
TGTGCCAGCGCTTCAGGGGGAGCTGGGGCCAACGTCCTGACTTTC
CASASGGAGANVLTF
>TRBV28|NA|NA|TRBJ2-7
TGTGCCAGCCGGTCTGACAGTGCCAGCTCCTACGAGCAGTACTTC
CASRSDSASSYEQYF
>TRBV6-1|NA|TRBD1|TRBJ2-7
TGTGCCAGCAGTGAAGAGCGTCAGGGGGCGAGTGAGCAGTACTTC
CASSEERQGASEQYF
>TRBV5-6|NA|NA|TRBJ1-6
TGTGCCAGCAGCCCCGGGGGGGATTCACCCCTCCACTTT
CASSPGGDSPLHF
>TRBV12-5|NA|NA|TRBJ1-2
TGTGCTAGTGCTCTCGGACAGTCTCTCTATGGCTACACCTTC
CASALGQSLYGYTF